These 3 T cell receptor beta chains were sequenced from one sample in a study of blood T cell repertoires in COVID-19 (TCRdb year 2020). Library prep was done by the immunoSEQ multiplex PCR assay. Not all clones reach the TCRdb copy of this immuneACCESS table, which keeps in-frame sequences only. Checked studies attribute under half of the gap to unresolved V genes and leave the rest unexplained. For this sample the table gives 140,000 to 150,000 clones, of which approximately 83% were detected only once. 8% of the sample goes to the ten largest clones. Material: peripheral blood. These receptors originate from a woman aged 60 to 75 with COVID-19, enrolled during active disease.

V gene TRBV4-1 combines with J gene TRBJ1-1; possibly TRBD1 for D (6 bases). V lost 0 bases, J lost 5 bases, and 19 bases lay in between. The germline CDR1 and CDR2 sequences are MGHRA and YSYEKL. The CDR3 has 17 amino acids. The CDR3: CASSQEKILTGRTEAFF. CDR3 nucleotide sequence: TGCGCCAGCAGCCAAGAAAAGATATTGACAGGACGTACTGAAGCTTTCTTT.

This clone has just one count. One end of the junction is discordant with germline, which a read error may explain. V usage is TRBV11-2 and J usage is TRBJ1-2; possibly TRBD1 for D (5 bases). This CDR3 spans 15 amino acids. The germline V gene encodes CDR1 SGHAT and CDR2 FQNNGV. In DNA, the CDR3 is TGTGCCAGCAGCCTAGACCCGAGGGACTACTATGGCTACACCTTC. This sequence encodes CASSLDPRDYYGYTF.

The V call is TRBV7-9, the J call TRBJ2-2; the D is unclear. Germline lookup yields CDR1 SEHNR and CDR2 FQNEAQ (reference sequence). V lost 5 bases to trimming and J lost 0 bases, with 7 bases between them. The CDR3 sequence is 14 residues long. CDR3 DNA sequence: TGTGCCAGCAGCCCCCGTGCGAACACCGGGGAGCTGTTTTTT. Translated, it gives CASSPRANTGELFF.